The 32 T cell receptor beta chains below come from one sample, sequenced in a study of control samples from healthy donors and cancer patients. Assay used: immunoSEQ multiplex PCR; TCRdb lists only in-frame clones, some missing. The repertoire consists of over 100,000 clones, with 80% to 95% occurring once and the leading ten covering around 2.3%. Material for sequencing was blood. Every receptor here comes from a man aged 40-49 years in good health.

The rearrangement uses TRBV6-5 and TRBJ1-6; a possible D gene is TRBD1 (6 bases). Trimming left V 0 bases short and J 8 bases short, with 14 bases between. CDR3 length equals 16 residues. CDR1 and CDR2 from the germline V gene are MNHEY and SVGAGI. Here the CDR3 reads CASSYSRGEGYSPLHF. CDR3 nucleotide sequence: TGTGCCAGCAGTTACTCCAGGGGAGAGGGATATTCACCCCTCCACTTT.

The chain has TRBV5-1 and TRBJ2-5; 10 bases line up with TRBD1. The germline V gene has CDR1 SGHRS and CDR2 YFSETQ. V was pared by 0 bases and J by 4 bases, with 6 bases of the junction left unmatched. CDR3 length: 16 amino acids. CDR3 amino acids: CASSLGGTGVSETQYF. The CDR3 region has the DNA TGCGCCAGCAGCTTGGGCGGGACAGGGGTTTCAGAGACCCAGTACTTC.

The chain uses TRBV10-1 and TRBJ1-2, with no clear D. The CDR3 spans 13 residues. The V end lost 2 bases, the J end lost 0 bases, and 4 bases lay between the germline ends. In germline, CDR1 is WNHNN, CDR2 SYGVQD (reference sequence). The CDR3 sequence is CASSEAANYGYTF. CDR3 nucleotides: TGCGCCAGCAGTGAGGCAGCTAACTATGGCTACACCTTC.

The chain joins TRBV5-1 to TRBJ1-1; 8 bases are shared with TRBD1. The V gene end was trimmed by 5 bases and the J gene end by 1 base; junction bases not matched to a gene: 4. The CDR3 covers 14 residues. Germline loops: CDR1 SGHRS, CDR2 YFSETQ. The CDR3 region is CASRLTGENTEAFF. CDR3 coding DNA: TGCGCCAGCAGGTTGACAGGGGAGAACACTGAAGCTTTCTTT.

CDR3 sequence: CASSWRGGGYHNEQFF. The DNA of the CDR3 is TGTGCCAGCAGCTGGCGGGGGGGCGGATACCACAATGAGCAGTTCTTC. This rearrangement joins TRBV7-9 to TRBJ2-1, with TRBD2 matching 9 bases. The junction had 9 bases not matched to a gene; V was cut back by 4 bases and J by 5 bases. This CDR3 contains 16 residues. Germline V CDR1 and CDR2: SEHNR, FQNEAQ (reference sequence).

This chain connects TRBV5-1 to TRBJ1-2, with a weak D call TRBD1 (6 bases). CDR3 length equals 16 residues. Trimming pared 4 bases from V and 4 bases from J, leaving 20 bases between. Germline V gene data show CDR1 as SGHRS and CDR2 as YFSETQ. CDR3 DNA sequence: TGCGCCAGCAGCGCAACGAAAGGACAGACGACCTATGGCTACACCTTC. Its translation is CASSATKGQTTYGYTF.

This chain joins TRBV28 and TRBJ1-2; D is perhaps TRBD1 (5 bases). The CDR3 has 16 residues. The germline CDR1 and CDR2 sequences are MDHEN and SYDVKM. Trimming took off 1 base at V and 0 bases at J, with 12 bases between the two ends. The CDR3 DNA is TGTGCCAGCAGTTTATATTTGGACACTACTAACTATGGCTACACCTTC. Its translation is CASSLYLDTTNYGYTF.

This chain connects TRBV27 to TRBJ1-2; maybe TRBD1 (5 bases). V dropped 6 bases and J dropped 8 bases, with 16 bases sitting between them. The V gene's germline CDR1 is MNHEY and CDR2 SMNVEV (reference sequence). The CDR3 length is 13 residues. The CDR3 spells CASRAMGGEGYTF. The DNA for the CDR3 is TGTGCCAGCAGGGCGATGGGGGGGGAGGGCTACACCTTC.

The chain couples TRBV11-1 to TRBJ2-3, with a possible D match to TRBD2 (5 bases). V lost 7 bases to trimming and J lost 1 base, with 18 bases between them. The CDR3 covers 16 residues. The germline gives CDR1 SGHAT, CDR2 FQDESV (reference sequence). The CDR3 loop reads CASTKGSGRGTDTQYF. The DNA for the CDR3 is TGTGCCAGCACCAAAGGGTCGGGGAGAGGCACAGATACGCAGTATTTT.

The chain employs TRBV19 and TRBJ1-1; D not resolved. Germline CDR1 reads LNHDA; CDR2 reads SQIVND (reference sequence). The germline V and J ends were trimmed by 5 bases and 4 bases, with 17 bases remaining between them. This CDR3 spans 15 amino acids. The CDR3 loop is CASSPLSSETTEAFF. The CDR3 DNA reads TGTGCCAGTAGTCCCCTTTCTTCGGAGACCACTGAAGCTTTCTTT.

The chain recombines TRBV11-2 with TRBJ1-1; weak D call: TRBD1 (6 bases). CDR3 length: 17 residues. V was clipped by 5 bases and J by 2 bases, with 21 bases between them. Germline CDR1 is SGHAT and CDR2 is FQNNGV. This CDR3 reads CASSPVGRQAANTEAFF. In nucleotides, the CDR3 is TGTGCCAGCAGCCCCGTGGGGAGACAGGCCGCCAACACTGAAGCTTTCTTT.

The V gene is TRBV5-4, the J gene TRBJ1-2, with D possibly matching TRBD1 (6 bases). Trimming took off 1 base at V and 5 bases at J, with 12 bases between the two ends. This CDR3 has 14 amino acids. Germline CDR1 and CDR2: SGHNT and YYREEE (reference sequence). CDR3 sequence (DNA): TGTGCCAGCAGCTTGACCCAGGGGTCGTATGGCTACACCTTC. This sequence encodes CASSLTQGSYGYTF.

The rearrangement joins TRBV19 to TRBJ2-2; D ambiguous. Germline V gene lookup returns CDR1 LNHDA and CDR2 SQIVND (reference sequence). CDR3 size: 12 residues. V was trimmed by 6 bases and J by 5 bases, leaving 7 bases between them. DNA of the CDR3: TGTGCCAGTAGCTATAAGACCGGGGAGCTGTTTTTT. Translating it yields CASSYKTGELFF.

The genes are TRBV29-1 and TRBJ2-3; 7 nucleotides line up with TRBD1. The germline CDR1 and CDR2 sequences are SQVTM and ANQGSEA. The CDR3 has 14 residues. V was clipped by 7 bases and J by 3 bases; unmatched bases: 10. CDR3 sequence reads: CSGTGAGGTDTQYF. The CDR3 bases are TGCAGCGGTACAGGGGCGGGCGGGACAGATACGCAGTATTTT.

J is TRBJ2-5 and V is TRBV5-8, with 8 bases fitting TRBD1. CDR3 length equals 15 residues. Germline values: CDR1 SGHTS, CDR2 YDEGEE. V lost 4 bases, J lost 4 bases, and 9 bases stayed unmatched. The CDR3: CASSRPQGASETQYF. CDR3 in DNA: TGTGCCAGCAGCCGACCCCAGGGGGCCTCAGAGACCCAGTACTTC.

The chain links TRBV2 to TRBJ1-6, with D possibly matching TRBD1 (5 bases). V dropped 2 bases and J dropped 10 bases, with 12 bases sitting between them. Germline CDR1 is SNHLY and CDR2 is FYNNEI. This CDR3 has 14 residues. CDR3 nucleotide sequence: TGTGCCAGCAGTGAATCTGGGGCGACATCACCCCTCCACTTT. Encoded protein: CASSESGATSPLHF.

The chain employs TRBV7-9 and TRBJ1-2; D not certain. The length of the CDR3 is 13 residues. CDR1 SEHNR and CDR2 FQNEAQ come from the germline V gene (reference sequence). The V end lost 1 base, the J end lost 6 bases, and 9 bases lay between the germline ends. The CDR3 nucleotides read TGTGCCAGCAGCTTAGTGGGGTCGGATGGCTACACCTTC. Amino acids: CASSLVGSDGYTF.

CDR3 sequence reads: CASSFRDRDSPLHF. CDR3 in DNA: TGTGCCAGCAGTTTCCGGGACAGGGATTCACCCCTCCACTTT. V gene TRBV27 combines with J gene TRBJ1-6, with TRBD1 matching 9 bases. This CDR3 comprises 14 residues. Trimming removed 3 bases from V and 8 bases from J; junction bases left unmatched: 2. The germline V gene encodes CDR1 MNHEY and CDR2 SMNVEV (reference sequence).

V usage is TRBV4-1 and J usage is TRBJ2-5; no firm D call. The CDR3 totals 13 residues. Trimming removed 3 bases at V and 2 bases at J, with 7 bases between. From germline, CDR1 is MGHRA and CDR2 YSYEKL. CDR3 in DNA: TGCGCCAGCAGCCATCAACCGCAAGAGACCCAGTACTTC. Its translation: CASSHQPQETQYF.

V usage is TRBV30 and J usage is TRBJ2-7; 7 bases match TRBD1. The CDR3 totals 12 residues. In germline, CDR1 is GTSNPN, CDR2 SVGIG (reference sequence). J gave up 2 bases and V 8 bases, and 6 bases lay outside the gene matches. CDR3 nucleotides: TGTGCCGGAGGACAGGATACCTACGAGCAGTACTTC. Its protein is CAGGQDTYEQYF. The variable domain in full, with the rest retrieved from reference TRBV30 and TRBJ2-7, is SQTIHQWPATLVQPVGSPLSLECTVEGTSNPNLYWYRQAAGRGLQLLFYSVGIGQISSEVPQNLSASRPQDRQFILSSKKLLLSDSGFYLCAGGQDTYEQYFGPGTRLTVT.

The rearrangement links TRBV5-8 to TRBJ2-2, with 12 positions matching TRBD2. Germline CDR1 reads SGHTS; CDR2 reads YDEGEE. The J segment lost 4 bases and the V segment lost 4 bases, leaving 8 bases of the junction unmatched. The CDR3 extends over 17 amino acids. The CDR3 loop is CASSPLAGGLGTGELFF. CDR3 coding DNA: TGTGCCAGCAGCCCGCTAGCGGGGGGGCTTGGCACCGGGGAGCTGTTTTTT.

The J gene is TRBJ2-7, the V gene TRBV2, with D tentatively TRBD1 (6 bases). The germline V gene has CDR1 SNHLY and CDR2 FYNNEI. The CDR3 is 17 residues long. Trimming removed 1 base from V and 3 bases from J, with 19 bases in between. The CDR3 nucleotides read TGTGCCAGCAGTGAAGGGGCAGGGGCGCGAACCAGCTACGAGCAGTACTTC. Translation gives CASSEGAGARTSYEQYF.

The rearrangement joins TRBV5-1 to TRBJ2-7; TRBD1 matches at 7 bases. This CDR3 has 15 amino acids. Germline trimming cut 3 bases from V and 2 bases from J; bases unmatched to any gene: 8. Per germline, CDR1 SGHRS and CDR2 YFSETQ. The CDR3, as DNA: TGCGCCAGCAGCTCCGGGACAGCCATTCCCTACGAGCAGTACTTC. It is translated as CASSSGTAIPYEQYF.

The rearrangement joins TRBV6-1 to TRBJ2-5, with D maybe TRBD1 (6 bases). Trimming took 2 bases from V and 4 from J, leaving 14 bases between them. The CDR3 runs to 15 residues. From germline, CDR1 is MNHNS and CDR2 SASEGT. The CDR3 DNA reads as TGTGCCAGCAGTGAATCGGCAGGGGTTTTAGAGACCCAGTACTTC. Residues: CASSESAGVLETQYF.

The gene calls are TRBV19 and TRBJ2-1, with D maybe TRBD1 (6 bases). The CDR3 contains 15 residues. Germline CDR1 and CDR2: LNHDA and SQIVND (reference sequence). V lost 4 bases and J 1 base, leaving 11 bases between the germline ends. The CDR3 region is CASSTLQGSYNEQFF. DNA for the CDR3: TGTGCCAGTAGTACCCTGCAGGGGTCCTACAATGAGCAGTTCTTC.

V is TRBV6-5 and J is TRBJ2-2; D may match TRBD1 or TRBD2 (5 bases each). Germline V gene sequence: CDR1 MNHEY, CDR2 SVGAGI. This CDR3 contains 16 residues. The ends were cut back, 0 bases at V and 6 bases at J, with 14 bases in the middle. The DNA of the CDR3 is TGTGCCAGCAGTTACTCCCAGTTTGGGGGACCCGGGGAGCTGTTTTTT. As protein: CASSYSQFGGPGELFF.

This clone has only one observation. CDR3 amino acids: CAISPRTGTRTDTQYF. For the CDR3, the DNA is TGTGCCATCAGTCCTAGGACAGGGACGCGCACAGATACGCAGTATTTT. This sequence joins TRBV10-3 and TRBJ2-3, with 8 bases matching TRBD1. Germline V gene sequence: CDR1 ENHRY, CDR2 SYGVKD. Trimming took 5 bases from V and 1 from J; bases not matched to a gene: 8. The CDR3 extends over 16 amino acids.

The V and J genes are TRBV4-1 and TRBJ2-3; D is undetermined. This CDR3 contains 13 residues. Germline CDR1 reads MGHRA; CDR2 reads YSYEKL. Trimming left V 2 bases short and J 2 bases short, with 5 bases between. The CDR3 bases are TGCGCCAGCAGCCAACCTTACACAGATACGCAGTATTTT. Amino acids: CASSQPYTDTQYF.

CDR3 sequence: CASSLVIGAGDQETQYF. In DNA, the CDR3 is TGTGCCAGCAGCTTAGTCATCGGAGCGGGGGACCAAGAGACCCAGTACTTC. This chain links TRBV7-9 with TRBJ2-5; 8 bases fit TRBD2. Germline lookup yields CDR1 SEHNR and CDR2 FQNEAQ (reference sequence). The CDR3 totals 17 residues. Trimming cost V 1 base and J 0 bases; bases outside gene matches: 7.

In this sample, this clone turned up a few times. The chain has TRBV9 and TRBJ1-1; tentative D call: TRBD1 (5 bases). The germline V gene encodes CDR1 SGDLS and CDR2 YYNGEE. This CDR3 has 15 residues. With 3 bases removed from V and 6 bases from J, the gap between germline ends came to 18 bases. The CDR3 sequence: CASSETSGYGAEAFF. In DNA form, the CDR3 reads TGTGCCAGCAGCGAGACGTCAGGGTATGGGGCTGAAGCTTTCTTT.

The table lists this clone with a few counts. The chain joins TRBV7-8 to TRBJ1-5, with 7 bases fitting TRBD1. V dropped 6 bases and J dropped 6; count of bases not matched to a gene: 8. The CDR3 loop spans 14 amino acids. Germline CDR1 is SGHVS and CDR2 is FQNEAQ. The CDR3 nucleotides read TGTGCCAGCAGTCGACAGGGTGGCGGTCAGCCCCAGCATTTT. It is translated as CASSRQGGGQPQHF. Full variable domain (outside the CDR3, taken from reference TRBV7-8 and TRBJ1-5): GAGVSQSPRYKVAKRGQDVALRCDPISGHVSLFWYQQALGQGPEFLTYFQNEAQLDKSGLPSDRFFAERPEGSVSTLKIQRTQQEDSAVYLCASSRQGGGQPQHFGDGTRLSIL.

As DNA, the CDR3 is TGTGCCAGCAAGGGAGGGTCACAGGTCACCGGGGAGCTGTTTTTT. The encoded protein is CASKGGSQVTGELFF. The chain employs TRBV2 and TRBJ2-2; 7 bases fit TRBD2. The ends lost 7 bases at V and 4 bases at J; junction bases unmatched: 9. This CDR3 spans 15 amino acids. Germline V gives CDR1 SNHLY, CDR2 FYNNEI.